Presented here are 28 T cell receptor beta chains from one specimen sequenced in a study of blood T cells in healthy people across ages. A second roughly 6 to 11 cycle PCR used barcoded and J-beta primers. TCRdb called the 5' RACE reads again in MiXCR, with one record for every CDR3 protein. Counted here are over 1,500,000 distinct CDR3 sequences, around 48% occurring once; the ten biggest clones make up less than 2.5%. The specimen was blood. The receptors come from a woman in her 40s in good health.

This clonotype was observed a handful of times. The rearrangement links TRBV12-3 or TRBV12-4 to TRBJ1-2; D is unresolved. There are 15 residues in the CDR3. Trimming stripped 4 bases from V and 2 bases from J, with 14 bases between. The CDR3 DNA is TGTGCCAGCAGTTCCACACCACTCCGAAACTATGGCTACACCTTC. It encodes CASSSTPLRNYGYTF.

This clonotype was observed a few times. The chain combines TRBV4-3 with TRBJ1-2; TRBD1 might be the D (5 bases). Germline CDR1 reads LGHNA; CDR2 reads YSLEER. Trimming removed 0 bases from V and 7 bases from J, with 12 bases in between. The CDR3 is 14 amino acids. The CDR3 region has the DNA TGCGCCAGCAGCCAAGATCTCCAGGGAAGTGGCTACACCTTC. Translation gives CASSQDLQGSGYTF.

This clonotype was found once. This rearrangement joins TRBV4-3 to TRBJ2-5; TRBD2 is a possible D gene (5 bases). The CDR3 covers 15 residues. Germline CDR1 LGHNA, CDR2 YSLEER. V was pared by 4 bases and J by 11 bases, with 23 bases between. The CDR3 is CASSPILGVGNEQYF. Written as DNA, the CDR3 is TGCGCCAGCAGCCCCATCTTGGGAGTGGGCAATGAGCAGTACTTC.

The gene calls are TRBV6-6 and TRBJ2-5; no clear D gene. Trimming removed 7 bases from V and 3 bases from J, with 6 bases in between. The CDR3 is made up of 11 amino acids. Germline V gene sequence: CDR1 MNHNY, CDR2 SVGAGI (reference sequence). CDR3 sequence reads: CASTAKETQYF. The DNA of the CDR3 is TGTGCCAGCACTGCTAAAGAGACCCAGTACTTC.

A single count supports this clonotype. Germline and junction disagree at one end, which may indicate a read error. The chain has TRBV12-3 or TRBV12-4 and TRBJ2-5; no firm D call. The CDR3 has 11 residues. CDR3 sequence (DNA): TGTGCCAGCAGCAGCCAAGAGATCCAGTACTTC. Encoded protein: CASSSQEIQYF.

This clonotype was picked up a small number of times. CDR3 in DNA: TGTGCCAGCCGAAGAACAGGGAGCTCTGGGGCCAACGTCCTGACTTTC. Translating gives CASRRTGSSGANVLTF. The genes are TRBV6-5 and TRBJ2-6; tentative D call: TRBD1 (6 bases). V lost 8 bases and J 0 bases, leaving 14 bases between the germline ends. The CDR3 runs 16 residues. CDR1 and CDR2 (germline): MNHEY, SVGAGI.

The chain joins TRBV7-2 to TRBJ2-3; no clear D. The CDR3 runs to 16 residues. Between the trimmed V and J ends, which lost 4 bases and 4 bases, there was a span of 18 bases. Germline CDR1 and CDR2: SGHTA and FQGNSA. The CDR3 sequence: CASSSQRARVSDTQYF. CDR3 sequence (DNA): TGTGCCAGCAGCTCTCAACGGGCTAGGGTATCAGATACGCAGTATTTT.

V and J are TRBV20-1 and TRBJ2-1; the D is unclear. Germline CDR1 and CDR2: DFQATT and SNEGSKA (reference sequence). Trimming took 3 bases from V and 9 from J, leaving 9 bases between them. The CDR3 is 11 residues long. The CDR3 loop is CSARKVTEQFF. In DNA, the CDR3 is TGCAGTGCTAGGAAGGTGACTGAGCAGTTCTTC.

This clonotype has only one observation. This chain uses TRBV20-1 with TRBJ1-2; D is ambiguous. The CDR3 is made up of 12 amino acids. Germline lookup yields CDR1 DFQATT and CDR2 SNEGSKA (reference sequence). Trimming stripped 4 bases from V and 8 bases from J, with 14 bases between. CDR3: CSAITVYGGYTF. CDR3 coding DNA: TGCAGTGCTATAACAGTTTACGGCGGCTACACCTTC.

The rearrangement uses TRBV10-1 and TRBJ2-7, with D uncertain. The CDR3 consists of 13 residues. CDR1 and CDR2 (germline): WNHNN, SYGVQD (reference sequence). V lost 3 bases to trimming and J lost 3 bases, with 9 bases between them. CDR3 protein: CASSDVGFYEQYF. The CDR3 DNA is TGCGCCAGCAGTGATGTAGGGTTCTACGAGCAGTACTTC.

CDR3 loop: CASSQVAREREDEQFF. The CDR3, as DNA: TGCGCCAGCAGCCAAGTTGCTCGGGAGCGGGAGGATGAGCAGTTCTTC. The chain employs TRBV4-3 and TRBJ2-1, with 9 nucleotides matching TRBD2. The CDR3 runs 16 residues. Germline CDR1 LGHNA, CDR2 YSLEER. With V trimmed by 1 base and J by 8 bases, 9 bases remained unmatched.

The rearrangement uses TRBV6-1 and TRBJ2-6, with D unresolved. CDR3 size: 16 residues. Germline-derived CDR1 and CDR2 are MNHNS and SASEGT. With 7 bases removed from V and 0 bases from J, the gap between germline ends came to 13 bases. The CDR3 region has the DNA TGTGCCAGCAATTTAATCAGACGCTCTGGGGCCAACGTCCTGACTTTC. This translates into CASNLIRRSGANVLTF.

V and J are TRBV5-1 and TRBJ1-6; possible D gene TRBD1, 6 bases. Germline loops: CDR1 SGHRS, CDR2 YFSETQ. Trimming removed 4 bases at V and 0 bases at J, with 14 bases between. The CDR3 is 17 amino acids. The CDR3 nucleotides read TGCGCCAGCAGCGGTAGACAGGAGAGCTCCTATAATTCACCCCTCCACTTT. Translating gives CASSGRQESSYNSPLHF.

This clonotype has just one count. The V and J genes are TRBV23-1 and TRBJ2-4; 7 bases map to TRBD1. TRBV23-1 belongs to the ORF category, with a function that is uncertain. J lost 0 bases, V lost 2 bases, and 10 bases had no gene match. The length of the CDR3 is 18 residues. CDR3 coding DNA: TGCGCCAGCAGTCAAACGTGGGGACAGAGGCTAGCCAAAAACATTCAGTACTTC. This codes for CASSQTWGQRLAKNIQYF.

This clonotype has only a few counts. V and J are TRBV5-1 and TRBJ2-5; 11 positions match TRBD1. The CDR3 has 15 residues. Germline V lookup: CDR1 SGHRS, CDR2 YFSETQ. With V trimmed by 4 bases and J by 0 bases, 2 bases remained unmatched. Here the CDR3 reads CASSRDRGDQETQYF. The CDR3 DNA follows: TGCGCCAGCAGCCGGGACAGGGGGGACCAAGAGACCCAGTACTTC.

This clonotype showed up just a few times. The chain has TRBV10-3 and TRBJ2-1; 11 bases are shared with TRBD2. Germline CDR1 ENHRY, CDR2 SYGVKD. V trimming: 6 bases; J trimming: 5 bases; junction bases outside the gene matches: 6. The CDR3 sequence is 15 residues long. CDR3 sequence reads: CAIRTTSGGHNEQFF. The CDR3 DNA reads as TGTGCCATCAGAACTACTAGCGGGGGCCACAATGAGCAGTTCTTC.

This chain connects TRBV12-3 or TRBV12-4 to TRBJ1-4; 8 bases line up with TRBD1. This CDR3 region has 15 residues. Unmatched junction bases numbered 6, after V lost 2 bases and J lost 7 bases. This CDR3 reads CASSLRQGKGEKLFF. DNA for the CDR3: TGTGCCAGCAGTTTACGACAGGGGAAGGGTGAAAAACTGTTTTTT.

The chain is built from TRBV28 and TRBJ2-4, with TRBD1 matching over 8 bases. The CDR3 extends over 15 amino acids. Germline V lookup: CDR1 MDHEN, CDR2 SYDVKM. J gave up 1 base and V 4 bases, and 3 bases lay outside the gene matches. The CDR3, as DNA: TGTGCCAGCAGTTCGGACAGGGAGGCCAAAAACATTCAGTACTTC. Amino acid sequence: CASSSDREAKNIQYF.

There are a few counts of this clonotype. The chain couples TRBV5-6 to TRBJ1-2; D is unresolved. This CDR3 has 16 residues. The V gene's germline CDR1 is SGHDT and CDR2 YYEEEE. The V end was cut by 3 bases, the J end by 0 bases, with 15 bases between. CDR3 DNA: TGTGCCAGCAGCTCGGAGGTAGGGAACTCTAACTATGGCTACACCTTC. It translates to CASSSEVGNSNYGYTF.

This clonotype occurred many times. V and J are TRBV4-1 and TRBJ2-7, with D unclear. Germline V gene lookup returns CDR1 MGHRA and CDR2 YSYEKL. The V end lost 0 bases, the J end lost 1 base, and 7 bases lay between the germline ends. The CDR3 runs to 14 residues. CDR3 loop: CASSQDRLSYEQYF. The CDR3 nucleotides are TGCGCCAGCAGCCAAGATCGCCTTTCCTACGAGCAGTACTTC.

The CDR3 loop reads CSADRTGFMGSPLHF. The DNA for the CDR3 is TGCAGTGCTGACCGGACAGGTTTTATGGGTTCACCCCTCCACTTT. The chain combines TRBV20-1 with TRBJ1-6; 7 nucleotides match TRBD1. The CDR3 has 15 residues. The J segment lost 9 bases and the V segment lost 5 bases, leaving 13 bases of the junction unmatched. CDR1 DFQATT and CDR2 SNEGSKA come from the germline V gene (reference sequence).

The CDR3 coding sequence is TGTGCCAGCAGTTTCCCTCTAGCGGGGGGTTACAATGAGCAGTTCTTC. Encoded protein: CASSFPLAGGYNEQFF. The V call is TRBV6-2 or TRBV6-3, the J call TRBJ2-1; 11 nucleotides match TRBD2. This CDR3 has 16 residues. Germline loops: CDR1 MNHEY, CDR2 SVGEGT. V lost 4 bases and J lost 4; bases outside the gene matches: 6.

This rearrangement joins TRBV4-1 to TRBJ1-2, with D perhaps matching TRBD1 (6 bases). CDR1 MGHRA and CDR2 YSYEKL come from the germline V gene. V gave up 1 base and J gave up 4 bases, with 19 bases separating them. The CDR3 extends over 17 amino acids. The CDR3 coding sequence is TGCGCCAGCAGCCAAGTTGGCTCGGGGGCTAATATCTATGGCTACACCTTC. It translates to CASSQVGSGANIYGYTF.

This clonotype has more than one count but fewer than ten. One junction end does not reproduce the germline sequence, and a read error may be involved. This chain connects TRBV7-8 to TRBJ1-5; D not resolved. CDR3 length: 13 residues. The V gene's germline CDR1 is SGHVS and CDR2 FQNEAQ. CDR3 sequence: CASSQDRHQPQHF. The CDR3, as DNA: TGCGCCAGCAGCCAAGATCGACATCAGCCCCAGCATTTT.

This chain links TRBV20-1 with TRBJ2-4; D may be TRBD2 (5 bases). Germline CDR1 DFQATT, CDR2 SNEGSKA (reference sequence). Between the trimmed V and J ends, which lost 2 bases and 13 bases, there was a span of 21 bases. The CDR3 is made up of 14 amino acids. CDR3 residues: CSARSTREGWEQYF. CDR3 bases: TGCAGTGCTAGATCGACGAGGGAAGGGTGGGAGCAGTACTTC.

This clonotype has more than one count but fewer than ten. The V call is TRBV6-2 or TRBV6-3, the J call TRBJ2-6; D is uncertain. V dropped 3 bases and J dropped 3 bases, with 3 bases sitting between them. In germline, CDR1 is MNHEY, CDR2 SVGEGT. This CDR3 spans 13 amino acids. The chain's CDR3 is CASSYDGANVLTF. CDR3 in DNA: TGTGCCAGCAGTTATGATGGGGCCAACGTCCTGACTTTC.

The V call is TRBV29-1, the J call TRBJ2-1, with 9 bases that match TRBD1. Trimming took 5 bases from V and 4 from J; bases not matched to a gene: 9. CDR1 is SQVTM, CDR2 ANQGSEA, per germline. CDR3 length: 15 amino acids. For the CDR3, the DNA is TGCAGCGTTACAACAGGGGGCGCGGGATACAATGAGCAGTTCTTC. Translation: CSVTTGGAGYNEQFF.

This chain uses TRBV28 with TRBJ1-1; D gene ambiguous. The CDR3 is made up of 15 amino acids. Germline CDR1 MDHEN, CDR2 SYDVKM. With 3 bases removed from V and 6 bases from J, the gap between germline ends came to 17 bases. CDR3 in DNA: TGTGCCAGCAGTTTTCACGGGTTGAGGTTCTCTGAAGCTTTCTTT. This sequence encodes CASSFHGLRFSEAFF.